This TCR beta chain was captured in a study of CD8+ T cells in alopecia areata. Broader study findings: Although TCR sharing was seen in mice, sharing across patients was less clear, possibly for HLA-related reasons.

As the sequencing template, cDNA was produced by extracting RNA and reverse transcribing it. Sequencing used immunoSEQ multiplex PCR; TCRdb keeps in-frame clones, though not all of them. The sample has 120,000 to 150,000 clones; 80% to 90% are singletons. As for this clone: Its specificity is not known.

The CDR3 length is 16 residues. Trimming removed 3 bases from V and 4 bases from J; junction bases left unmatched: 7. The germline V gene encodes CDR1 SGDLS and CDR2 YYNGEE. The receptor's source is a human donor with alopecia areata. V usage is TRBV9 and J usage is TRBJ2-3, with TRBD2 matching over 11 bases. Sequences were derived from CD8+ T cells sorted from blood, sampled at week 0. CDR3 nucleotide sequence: TGTGCCAGCAGCGCAGGTAGCGGGAGGGCCGCAGATACGCAGTATTTT. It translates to CASSAGSGRAADTQYF.